This TCR beta chain came from a study of cytomegalovirus exposure and HLA in healthy donors. Germline V CDR1 and CDR2: MNHNY, SVGAGI (reference sequence). Trimming pared 0 bases from V and 3 bases from J, leaving 6 bases between. The CDR3 has 13 residues. The PCR was carried out with 60 Vbeta primers and 13 Jbeta primers. Only in-frame clones appear in the TCRdb table, and some are missing; sequencing was by immunoSEQ multiplex PCR. The table shows about 82,000 clones, with over 75% occurring only once. This chain links TRBV6-6 with TRBJ2-7; D may be TRBD1 (6 bases). The sample was PBMCs. The source is a man aged 50-60 years in good health and CMV-seronegative. CDR3 loop: CASSYSDSYEQYF. CDR3 DNA: TGTGCCAGCAGTTACTCGGACAGCTACGAGCAGTACTTC.